These T cell receptor beta chains were read from a single sample in a study of blood T cell repertoires in COVID-19. Generated by immunoSEQ multiplex PCR, the TCRdb table keeps only in-frame clones and is missing some. The sample holds about 190,000 clones, under 85% seen once. The sample taken for sequencing was peripheral blood. These receptors originate from a woman between 40 and 55 years old with acute or convalescent COVID-19. The CDR3 runs from the conserved cysteine through the conserved F or W. D genes are given only for firm matches. Size tells how often a clone was seen (once, few, many) or the class of an expanded clone, and some rows leave it out.

d_call	v_call	j_call	clone_size	cdr3_aa	cdr3_nt
.	TRBV28	TRBJ1-1	.	CASSLWAKRGTEAFF	TGTGCCAGCAGTTTATGGGCAAAAAGGGGCACTGAAGCTTTCTTT
.	TRBV4-2	TRBJ1-6	.	CASSQVWRAGKSSYNSPLHF	TGTGCCAGCAGCCAAGTTTGGCGGGCAGGCAAAAGCTCCTATAATTCACCCCTCCACTTT
.	TRBV6-5	TRBJ2-7	.	CATRSPSHYEQYF	TGTGCCACGAGAAGCCCTAGCCACTACGAGCAGTACTTC
.	TRBV19	TRBJ1-4	.	CASSIDRETGYEKLFF	TGTGCCAGTAGTATAGATCGGGAGACGGGATACGAAAAACTGTTTTTT
.	TRBV12-3/TRBV12-4	TRBJ1-1	once	CAGRRQGNEAFF	TGTGCCGGCAGAAGGCAGGGGAATGAAGCTTTCTTT
TRBD1	TRBV5-1	TRBJ1-6	.	CASSPGQGTSPLHF	TGCGCCAGCAGCCCCGGACAGGGAACTTCACCCCTCCACTTT
TRBD1	TRBV9	TRBJ1-2	.	CASSGPGQGGNYGYTF	TGTGCCAGCAGCGGACCGGGACAGGGGGGCAACTATGGCTACACCTTC
.	TRBV29-1	TRBJ2-4	.	CSVERGTSRDF	TGCAGCGTTGAAAGAGGGACATCAAGGGACTTC
TRBD1	TRBV5-1	TRBJ2-5	.	CASSWGTALQETQYF	TGCGCCAGCAGCTGGGGGACAGCCCTCCAAGAGACCCAGTACTTC
.	TRBV5-1	TRBJ1-4	.	CASREGTSLEKLFF	TGCGCCAGCAGGGAGGGGACGTCGCTTGAAAAACTGTTTTTT
.	TRBV11-2	TRBJ1-1	.	CASSQDSWNTEAFF	TGTGCCAGCAGCCAGGACAGCTGGAACACTGAAGCTTTCTTT
.	TRBV30	TRBJ2-7	.	CAWIRSWGAGPYEQYF	TGTGCCTGGATTCGCTCCTGGGGAGCGGGTCCCTACGAGCAGTACTTC
.	TRBV2	TRBJ2-7	few	CASNRGQGLYEQYF	TGTGCCAGCAATAGGGGCCAAGGGCTCTACGAGCAGTACTTC
.	TRBV9	TRBJ2-7	.	CASSVGPDAAYEQYF	TGTGCCAGCAGCGTAGGACCAGATGCGGCCTACGAGCAGTACTTC
.	TRBV18	TRBJ1-5	few	CASSPPSGSHGNQPQHF	TGTGCCAGCTCACCACCCAGCGGATCCCATGGAAATCAGCCCCAGCATTTT
.	TRBV2	TRBJ1-3	once	CASRRAEESSGNTIYF	TGTGCCAGCAGGAGAGCGGAGGAAAGCTCTGGAAACACCATATATTTT
TRBD1	TRBV19	TRBJ2-3	few	CASRARGQNTQYF	TGTGCCAGTAGAGCCAGGGGGCAGAATACGCAGTATTTT
TRBD2	TRBV27	TRBJ2-7	.	CASSFGGDREQYF	TGTGCCAGCAGTTTCGGGGGGGACCGTGAGCAGTACTTC
TRBD2	TRBV6-1	TRBJ2-4	.	CASSEGEGNIQYF	TGTGCCAGCAGTGAAGGGGAGGGAAACATTCAGTACTTC
.	TRBV7-2	TRBJ2-7	.	CASEATGSYEQYF	TGTGCCAGCGAGGCCACGGGAAGCTACGAGCAGTACTTC
TRBD2	TRBV5-1	TRBJ2-1	.	CASSLTGASGSLIDEQFF	TGCGCCAGCAGCCTAACGGGGGCTAGCGGGAGTTTAATTGATGAGCAGTTCTTC
.	TRBV19	TRBJ1-2	.	CASSAYGSYGYTF	TGTGCCAGTAGTGCCTATGGGAGCTATGGCTACACCTTC
.	TRBV28	TRBJ1-1	.	CASSSLNFGTEAFF	TGTGCCAGCAGCTCTCTTAATTTCGGGACTGAAGCTTTCTTT
TRBD2	TRBV5-1	TRBJ2-3	.	CASSKLAGAPDTQYF	TGCGCCAGCAGCAAACTAGCGGGAGCCCCAGATACGCAGTATTTT
TRBD1	TRBV3-1/TRBV3-2	TRBJ1-4	.	CASSQTIGGAREKLFF	TGTGCCAGCAGCCAAACTATAGGGGGCGCTAGGGAAAAACTGTTTTTT
.	TRBV6-4	TRBJ2-2	.	CASSEGVTNTGELFF	TGTGCCAGCAGTGAGGGAGTCACGAACACCGGGGAGCTGTTTTTT